The clone carrying this TCR beta chain was found once. Vbeta (60) and Jbeta (13) primers were used in the PCR. TCRdb's table, derived via immunoSEQ multiplex PCR, lists solely in-frame clones and lacks some. In the table there are fewer than 200,000 clones, over 70% of which are singletons. This sample is part of a study of cytomegalovirus exposure and HLA in healthy donors. Germline CDR1 and CDR2: MNHEY and SMNVEV (reference sequence). J was trimmed by 0 bases and V by 4 bases; bases with no gene match: 8. This CDR3 is built from 16 residues. The genes are TRBV27 and TRBJ2-7, with 8 bases fitting TRBD2. The receptor's source is a middle-aged man in good health and CMV-seronegative. The sequenced sample was PBMCs. The CDR3 protein is CASSSYERGPSYEQYF. DNA for the CDR3: TGTGCCAGCAGTTCATACGAGCGGGGGCCCTCCTACGAGCAGTACTTC.